The present T cell receptor (beta chain) was sequenced within a study of CD8+ T cells in alopecia areata. Study at large: Treatment ran 6 to 18 months, with 6 months of follow-up afterward. Study-level results: Tofacitinib yielded significantly lower scalp clonality and fewer expanded CD8+ clones among the top 100. Under tofacitinib, numerous expanded lesional clonotypes remained detectable in scalp and blood.

Treatment noted: oral pan-JAK inhibitor, 5-10 mg twice daily. The V gene's germline CDR1 is MGHRA and CDR2 YSYEKL. CDR3 length: 13 residues. V was clipped by 1 base and J by 7 bases; unmatched bases: 3. Comments on this clone: The target antigen is unknown.

Extraction and reverse transcription of RNA yielded cDNA as the sequencing template. Sequencing used immunoSEQ multiplex PCR; TCRdb keeps in-frame clones, though not all of them. The sample includes 130,000 to 150,000 clones, roughly 82% of them seen just once. The sample here was CD8+ T cells sorted from blood, taken at week 4, from a patient treated with tofacitinib. The rearrangement joins TRBV4-1 to TRBJ1-2; 7 bases map to TRBD1. The TCR originated in a human donor with alopecia areata. CDR3 sequence reads: CASSQVDRSGYTF. The DNA of the CDR3 is TGCGCCAGCAGCCAAGTGGACAGGAGTGGCTACACCTTC.